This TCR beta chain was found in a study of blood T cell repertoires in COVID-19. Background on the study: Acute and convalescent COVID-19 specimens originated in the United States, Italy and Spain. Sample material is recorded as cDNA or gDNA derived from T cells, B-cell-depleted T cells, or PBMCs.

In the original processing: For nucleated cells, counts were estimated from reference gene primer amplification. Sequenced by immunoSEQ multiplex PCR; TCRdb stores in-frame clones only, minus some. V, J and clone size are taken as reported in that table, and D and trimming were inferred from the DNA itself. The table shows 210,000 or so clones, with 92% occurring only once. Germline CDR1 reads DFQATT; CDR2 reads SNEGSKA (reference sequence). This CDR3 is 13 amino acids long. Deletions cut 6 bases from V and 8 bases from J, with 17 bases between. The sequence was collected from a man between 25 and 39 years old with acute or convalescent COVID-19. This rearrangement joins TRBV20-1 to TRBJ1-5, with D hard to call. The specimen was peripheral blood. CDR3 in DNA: TGCAGTGCAAGTAGGGAGGTTGGCAAGCCCCAGCATTTT. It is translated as CSASREVGKPQHF.